One sample yielded the 10 T cell receptor beta chains listed below, sequenced in a study of siplizumab effects on memory and regulatory T cells. Profiling relied on immunoSEQ multiplex PCR, and the TCRdb table lists in-frame clones only, not all of them. Among roughly 120,000 clones listed, roughly 92% were seen once. Sequenced input: CD4+ T cells sorted from blood. The receptors come from a human donor in good health.

This chain connects TRBV11-3 to TRBJ2-7, with D perhaps assigned TRBD1 or TRBD2 (6 bases each). This CDR3 is 14 amino acids long. The V end lost 1 base, the J end lost 7 bases, and 14 bases lay between the germline ends. The germline V gene has CDR1 SGHNT and CDR2 YENEEA. The CDR3 region has the DNA TGTGCCAGCAGCTTAGGGGGGGCGAGTTATGAGCAGTACTTC. Protein sequence: CASSLGGASYEQYF.

This sequence joins TRBV9 and TRBJ2-2; 9 nucleotides agree with TRBD1. The germline CDR1 and CDR2 sequences are SGDLS and YYNGEE. J lost 6 bases, V lost 4 bases, and 4 bases had no gene match. CDR3 size: 14 residues. This chain's CDR3 is CASSTGTGPGELFF. The CDR3 bases are TGTGCCAGCAGCACCGGGACAGGGCCCGGGGAGCTGTTTTTT. The full variable domain, with the rest looked up from reference TRBV9 and TRBJ2-2, is DSGVTQTPKHLITATGQRVTLRCSPRSGDLSVYWYQQSLDQGLQFLIQYYNGEERAKGNILERFSAQQFPDLHSELNLSSLELGDSALYFCASSTGTGPGELFFGEGSRLTVL.

The genes are TRBV6-5 and TRBJ2-1; tentatively, D is TRBD1 (5 bases). Germline V gene data show CDR1 as MNHEY and CDR2 as SVGAGI. V was shortened by 2 bases and J by 6 bases, with 14 bases between the two germline ends. CDR3 length: 15 amino acids. The CDR3: CASSYGRGTGNEQFF. The CDR3 DNA reads as TGTGCCAGCAGTTACGGTAGGGGCACTGGCAATGAGCAGTTCTTC.

The chain joins TRBV5-1 to TRBJ2-3, with TRBD2 matching 11 bases. Germline V gene lookup returns CDR1 SGHRS and CDR2 YFSETQ. The CDR3 runs 15 residues. With V trimmed by 1 base and J by 6 bases, 4 bases remained unmatched. The CDR3: CASSLTSGRTDTQYF. The CDR3 coding sequence is TGCGCCAGCAGCTTGACTAGCGGGAGAACTGATACGCAGTATTTT.

The V call is TRBV6-6, the J call TRBJ2-5; maybe TRBD2 (6 bases). The V gene lost 10 bases and the J gene lost 2 bases, with 14 bases spanning the gap. The CDR3 is 13 residues long. Germline CDR1 reads MNHNY; CDR2 reads SVGAGI (reference sequence). DNA of the CDR3: TGTGCCACCCGGAGGGACTTTCAAGAGACCCAGTACTTC. Its translation is CATRRDFQETQYF.

V is TRBV5-4 and J is TRBJ1-4; 8 nucleotides match TRBD1. The CDR3 is made up of 20 amino acids. Unmatched junction bases numbered 16, after V lost 1 base and J lost 2 bases. Germline lookup yields CDR1 SGHNT and CDR2 YYREEE (reference sequence). CDR3 loop: CASSLPLGDRPKGTNEKLFF. CDR3 DNA: TGTGCCAGCAGCTTGCCACTCGGGGACAGGCCAAAGGGCACTAATGAAAAACTGTTTTTT.

V is TRBV27 and J is TRBJ2-7; 7 bases are a match to TRBD1. This CDR3 has 12 residues. Looked up from germline, CDR1 is MNHEY and CDR2 is SMNVEV (reference sequence). V lost 6 bases, J lost 8 bases, and 7 bases stayed unmatched. The CDR3: CASSLSRGQQYF. CDR3 sequence (DNA): TGTGCCAGCAGCCTTTCTAGGGGGCAGCAGTACTTC.

This sequence joins TRBV19 and TRBJ2-2, with 8 positions matching TRBD1. CDR1 and CDR2 from the germline V gene are LNHDA and SQIVND (reference sequence). With V trimmed by 7 bases and J by 2 bases, 9 bases remained unmatched. The CDR3 contains 16 residues. The CDR3 protein is CASTSDRGQNTGELFF. The CDR3 bases are TGTGCCAGTACCTCCGACAGGGGCCAAAACACCGGGGAGCTGTTTTTT. The full variable domain, its missing parts supplied by reference TRBV19 and TRBJ2-2, is DGGITQSPKYLFRKEGQNVTLSCEQNLNHDAMYWYRQDPGQGLRLIYYSQIVNDFQKGDIAEGYSVSREKKESFPLTVTSAQKNPTAFYLCASTSDRGQNTGELFFGEGSRLTVL.

The chain uses TRBV19 and TRBJ2-7; perhaps D is TRBD1 or TRBD2 (6 bases each). CDR3 size: 15 residues. Germline-derived CDR1 and CDR2 are LNHDA and SQIVND (reference sequence). The germline V and J ends were trimmed by 1 base and 3 bases, with 13 bases remaining between them. DNA of the CDR3: TGTGCCAGTAGTATAGTTACGGGGGCGAGCTACGAGCAGTACTTC. Protein sequence: CASSIVTGASYEQYF.

The chain is built from TRBV7-2 and TRBJ1-3, with TRBD1 identical over 9 bases. Germline V gene sequence: CDR1 SGHTA, CDR2 FQGNSA. Losses at the gene ends were 6 bases for V and 8 bases for J; bases not matched to a gene: 5. This CDR3 contains 13 residues. The CDR3 protein is CASRRTGVYTIYF. CDR3 sequence (DNA): TGTGCCAGCAGACGGACAGGGGTATACACCATATATTTT. Together with reference TRBV7-2 and TRBJ1-3, the CDR3 gives the full variable domain: GAGVSQSPSNKVTEKGKDVELRCDPISGHTALYWYRQSLGQGLEFLIYFQGNSAPDKSGLPSDRFSAERTGGSVSTLTIQRTQQEDSAVYLCASRRTGVYTIYFGEGSWLTVV.